The source of this T cell receptor beta chain is a study of cytomegalovirus exposure and HLA in healthy donors. Whole-study results and caveats: Later, an analysis found that TCR clusters from the first cohort tended to co-occur in the 110 or so validation repertoires.

Here immunoSEQ multiplex PCR was the method, and the copy in TCRdb shows in-frame clones only, minus some. The sample consists of approximately 170,000 clones, 91% of them appearing once. The approximately 130-subject validation cohort, separate from the 666-subject first cohort, included the donors. As regards this clone: Its antigen is still unknown.

This CDR3 is 15 amino acids long. Trimming removed 5 bases at V and 5 bases at J, with 18 bases between. CDR1 and CDR2 (germline): SEHNR, FQNEAQ (reference sequence). This receptor was identified in a young woman in good health and CMV-seropositive. The material sequenced was PBMCs. The chain combines TRBV7-9 with TRBJ1-1; D possibly corresponds to TRBD1 (5 bases). CDR3 sequence reads: CASSPLRTGGTEAFF. The CDR3 coding sequence is TGTGCCAGCAGCCCCCTTCGCACAGGAGGGACTGAAGCTTTCTTT.